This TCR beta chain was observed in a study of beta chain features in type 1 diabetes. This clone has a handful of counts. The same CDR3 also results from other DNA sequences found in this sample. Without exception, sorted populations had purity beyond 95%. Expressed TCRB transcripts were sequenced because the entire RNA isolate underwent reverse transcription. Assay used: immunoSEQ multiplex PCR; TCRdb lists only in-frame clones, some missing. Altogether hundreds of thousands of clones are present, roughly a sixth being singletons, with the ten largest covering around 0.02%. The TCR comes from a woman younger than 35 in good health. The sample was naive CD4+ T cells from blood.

The chain's CDR3 is CASSLRLAGSTDTQYF. The CDR3 DNA reads as TGTGCCAGCAGCCTAAGACTAGCGGGAAGCACAGATACGCAGTATTTT. The gene calls are TRBV7-2 and TRBJ2-3; 11 nucleotides align to TRBD2. The junction had 4 bases not matched to a gene; V was cut back by 5 bases and J by 0 bases. The CDR3 runs to 16 residues. Germline CDR1 is SGHTA and CDR2 is FQGNSA.